The source of this T cell receptor beta chain is a study of T cell responses to AZD1222 COVID-19 vaccine. Notes on the study in general: Nearly half of spike-specific TCRs reportedly target variant regions that are unmutated in the B.1.351 and B.1.1.7 variants.

Sequencing used immunoSEQ multiplex PCR; TCRdb keeps in-frame clones, though not all of them. Among 120,000 or so clones listed, about 79% were seen once. Points on this clone: Its specificity is unknown.

This CDR3 contains 17 residues. Trimming stripped 1 base from V and 4 bases from J, with 16 bases between. Per the germline V gene, CDR1 is SEHNR and CDR2 is FQNEAQ (reference sequence). The V and J genes are TRBV7-9 and TRBJ1-4, with D unclear. This clonotype was obtained from an adult who received the AZD1222 COVID-19 vaccine. This sample comprised peripheral blood, obtained 28 days after the second AZD1222 dose. The CDR3 nucleotides are TGTGCCAGCAGCTTAGATTTGCAGGAGGGTGTTAATGAAAAACTGTTTTTT. It is translated as CASSLDLQEGVNEKLFF.